This is a list of T cell receptor beta chains from one sample in a study of blood T cell repertoires in COVID-19. Data came from immunoSEQ multiplex PCR; TCRdb stores just in-frame clones and leaves some out. The sample has over 250,000 clones, roughly four fifths seen once. Sequencing used PBMCs or T cells enriched from blood (not recorded which). The receptors come from a young man with acute COVID-19. The CDR3 runs from the conserved cysteine through the conserved F or W. Each record gives: CDR3 protein, CDR3 DNA, clone size, J gene, CDR3 length, D gene, V gene. A D gene is named only where the DNA matches it firmly. Clone sizes are given selectively: once, few, many, or a class where the clone is expanded.

CASMREEGLVNQPQHF	TGTGCCAGCATGCGGGAGGAGGGTTTAGTCAATCAGCCCCAGCATTTT	.	TRBJ1-5	16	.	TRBV27
CASSEGQGADTQYF	TGTGCCAGCAGTGAGGGACAGGGGGCAGATACGCAGTATTTT	many	TRBJ2-3	14	TRBD1	TRBV6-1
CASSESVTGELFF	TGTGCCAGCAGTGAATCTGTTACCGGGGAGCTGTTTTTT	once	TRBJ2-2	13	.	TRBV6-4
CASSIGADNSPLHF	TGTGCCAGTAGTATTGGAGCAGATAATTCACCCCTCCACTTT	.	TRBJ1-6	14	.	TRBV19
CASSRTAGENIQYF	TGTGCCAGCAGCCGCACGGCAGGGGAGAACATTCAGTACTTC	few	TRBJ2-4	14	.	TRBV3-1/TRBV3-2
CASSLGNTIYF	TGTGCCAGCAGTCTTGGAAACACCATATATTTT	once	TRBJ1-3	11	.	TRBV12-3/TRBV12-4
CASSLGGGDGYTF	TGTGCCAGCAGCTTGGGAGGGGGCGATGGCTACACCTTC	.	TRBJ1-2	13	TRBD1	TRBV5-4
CASSSGTTNEKLFF	TGCGCCAGCAGCTCGGGTACAACTAATGAAAAACTGTTTTTT	once	TRBJ1-4	14	.	TRBV5-1
CASKSGGPSSYNSPLHF	TGCGCCAGCAAATCAGGGGGCCCTAGCTCCTATAATTCACCCCTCCACTTT	few	TRBJ1-6	17	TRBD1	TRBV5-1
CASSTGSAGELFF	TGTGCCAGCAGCACAGGGTCGGCCGGGGAGCTGTTTTTT	.	TRBJ2-2	13	.	TRBV5-1